This T cell receptor beta chain was recorded in a study of T cell changes during pregnancy in multiple sclerosis. V lost 3 bases to trimming and J lost 8 bases, with 16 bases between them. This CDR3 comprises 15 residues. Germline loops: CDR1 SGHVS, CDR2 FNYEAQ. Profiled with immunoSEQ multiplex PCR; TCRdb holds only in-frame clones, not every one. The table includes over 40,000 clones, 90% to 95% detected once. The material sequenced was peripheral blood, taken in the third trimester of pregnancy. This receptor was obtained from a female donor with multiple sclerosis, enrolled in a pregnancy study. The V and J genes are TRBV7-6 and TRBJ1-4, with a tentative D call TRBD1 (5 bases). The CDR3 region has the DNA TGTGCCAGCAGCTTTGAAGACAGTGGTAGCGAAAAACTGTTTTTT. Its protein product is CASSFEDSGSEKLFF.